The 32 T cell receptor beta chains listed next were all sequenced from one sample in a study of glioma-infiltrating T cells. Using RNA template, CDR3s of TCR alpha and beta were amplified with iRepertoire arm-PCR. TCRdb ran MiXCR on the multiplex PCR reads and lists one entry per CDR3 protein. The data show approximately 100,000 distinct CDR3 sequences, around 30% seen once. Sequences were obtained from glioma tissue, nonneoplastic brain tissue, or PBMCs (not recorded which). The origin of the receptors is a human donor with low-grade glioma or glioblastoma, undergoing nonglioma brain surgery, or in good health (not recorded which).

Remarks on this clonotype: It may be a read error: a sequence one base away is much more abundant. The chain uses TRBV7-2 and TRBJ2-3, with D possibly matching TRBD2 (7 bases). Germline lookup yields CDR1 SGHTA and CDR2 FQGNSA. The length of the CDR3 is 15 residues. For the CDR3, the DNA is TGTGCCAGCAGCTTTTGGGGGGGGCCAACAGATACGCGGTATTTT. The encoded protein is CASSFWGGPTDTRYF.

This clonotype occurred many times. This chain joins TRBV7-9 and TRBJ1-1, with a possible D match to TRBD1 (5 bases). Germline CDR1 reads SEHNR; CDR2 reads FQNEAQ (reference sequence). V lost 4 bases to trimming and J lost 7 bases, with 16 bases between them. The CDR3 is 14 amino acids. CDR3 sequence (DNA): TGTGCCAGCAGCTCTAGGGGCATACGAGGTGAAGCTTTCTTT. Its translation: CASSSRGIRGEAFF.

The table lists this clonotype with many counts. V usage is TRBV7-6 and J usage is TRBJ1-1; the D gene is possibly TRBD1 (5 bases). Germline CDR1 SGHVS, CDR2 FNYEAQ. There are 13 residues in the CDR3. Deletions cut 5 bases from V and 4 bases from J, with 11 bases between. The CDR3 loop reads CASSEQAGTEAFF. CDR3 nucleotide sequence: TGTGCCAGCAGCGAACAGGCGGGCACTGAAGCTTTCTTT. Using reference TRBV7-6 and TRBJ1-1 for the parts outside the CDR3, the full variable domain is GAGVSQSPRYKVTKRGQDVALRCDPISGHVSLYWYRQALGQGPEFLTYFNYEAQQDKSGLPNDRFSAERPEGSISTLTIQRTEQRDSAMYRCASSEQAGTEAFFGQGTRLTVV.

Points on this clonotype: One junction end disagrees with the germline gene, perhaps due to a read error. As DNA, the CDR3 is TGTGCCACCAGTTCCGGGGGTACGCAGTTCTTC. This sequence encodes CATSSGGTQFF. The V gene is TRBV28, the J gene TRBJ2-1; D possibly corresponds to TRBD2 (6 bases). CDR3 length: 11 amino acids. Germline CDR1 reads MDHEN; CDR2 reads SYDVKM.

J is TRBJ1-5 and V is TRBV30; D remains ambiguous. V dropped 5 bases and J dropped 2 bases, with 10 bases sitting between them. CDR3 length equals 13 residues. Germline CDR1 and CDR2: GTSNPN and SVGIG (reference sequence). The DNA for the CDR3 is TGTGCCTGGGGTGGAAAGGGCAATCAGCCCCAGCATTTT. It yields the protein CAWGGKGNQPQHF.

The chain links TRBV14 to TRBJ2-3, with D perhaps TRBD1 (5 bases). CDR1 and CDR2 from the germline V gene are SGHDN and FVKESK. The CDR3 has 15 amino acids. The V end lost 5 bases, the J end lost 4 bases, and 16 bases lay between the germline ends. The CDR3 is CASSFAGWVADTQYF. CDR3 coding DNA: TGTGCCAGCAGCTTCGCAGGGTGGGTGGCAGATACGCAGTATTTT.

With respect to this clonotype: A much larger clone differs by one base, so this may be a read error. The chain is built from TRBV20-1 and TRBJ2-7; the D is unclear. In germline, CDR1 is DFQATT, CDR2 SNEGSKA (reference sequence). The CDR3 is 13 amino acids. V was shortened by 1 base and J by 11 bases, with 18 bases between the two germline ends. CDR3 loop: CSARVGGQETKYF. The DNA of the CDR3 is TGCAGTGCTAGAGTTGGCGGTCAAGAGACCAAGTACTTC.

This clonotype has a count of ten or more. The CDR3 loop is CASSLRRGQGTQYF. The CDR3 DNA sequence: TGTGCCAGCAGCTTAAGGCGGGGGCAGGGGACCCAGTACTTC. The gene calls are TRBV7-2 and TRBJ2-5; a possible D gene is TRBD2 (7 bases). The CDR3 sequence is 14 residues long. The germline gives CDR1 SGHTA, CDR2 FQGNSA. Trimming took 2 bases from V and 7 from J, leaving 14 bases between them.

Comment on this clonotype: A read error is likely, as this CDR3 ends without the conserved phenylalanine or tryptophan. The gene calls are TRBV12-3 or TRBV12-4 and TRBJ2-5; D may be TRBD1 or TRBD2 (6 bases each). The CDR3 runs 13 residues. Trimming pared 6 bases from V and 2 bases from J, leaving 10 bases between. This chain's CDR3 is CASSGGQQETQYL. In DNA, the CDR3 is TGTGCCAGCAGCGGGGGACAACAAGAGACCCAGTACCTC.

This clonotype occurred many times. The rearrangement uses TRBV20-1 and TRBJ1-6; possible D gene TRBD1, 6 bases. Trimming left V 3 bases short and J 6 bases short, with 15 bases between. The CDR3 is 15 amino acids. Germline V gene data show CDR1 as DFQATT and CDR2 as SNEGSKA (reference sequence). CDR3 in DNA: TGCAGTGCTAGCGCTACAGGGAGATCTAATTCACCCCTCCACTTT. It translates to CSASATGRSNSPLHF.

This clonotype was seen ten or more times. The chain is built from TRBV20-1 and TRBJ2-3; 9 bases match TRBD2. Germline lookup yields CDR1 DFQATT and CDR2 SNEGSKA (reference sequence). This CDR3 has 14 amino acids. The J segment lost 2 bases and the V segment lost 5 bases, leaving 5 bases of the junction unmatched. CDR3 region: CSAESSGVTDTQYF. The CDR3 nucleotides are TGCAGTGCTGAATCTAGCGGGGTCACAGATACGCAGTATTTT.

The rearrangement links TRBV7-2 to TRBJ1-1, with D uncertain. This CDR3 has 12 residues. Germline CDR1 is SGHTA and CDR2 is FQGNSA. V dropped 10 bases and J dropped 11 bases, with 20 bases sitting between them. CDR3 coding DNA: TGTGCCATCAGTCCAAACATCCCAGAGGCTTTCTTT. It encodes CAISPNIPEAFF.

This clonotype has at least ten counts. Here the CDR3 DNA reads TGTGCCAGCAGCTTAGCGGGATTCTATGGCTACACCTTC. This encodes CASSLAGFYGYTF. J is TRBJ1-2 and V is TRBV7-9; D gene unclear. In germline, CDR1 is SEHNR, CDR2 FQNEAQ (reference sequence). The CDR3 consists of 13 residues. Between the trimmed V and J ends, which lost 0 bases and 4 bases, there was a span of 6 bases.

This sequence joins TRBV5-4 and TRBJ1-2; TRBD1 agrees at 7 bases. The CDR3 totals 14 residues. Germline V gives CDR1 SGHNT, CDR2 YYREEE (reference sequence). V lost 4 bases and J lost 12; bases outside the gene matches: 15. CDR3 sequence: CASSRIGSGGPNTF. The CDR3 region has the DNA TGTGCCAGCAGCCGAATTGGATCAGGGGGACCTAACACCTTC. Filled out from reference TRBV5-4 and TRBJ1-2, the complete variable domain reads ETGVTQSPTHLIKTRGQQVTLRCSSQSGHNTVSWYQQALGQGPQFIFQYYREEENGRGNFPPRFSGLQFPNYSSELNVNALELDDSALYLCASSRIGSGGPNTFGSGTRLTVV.

In its sample, this clonotype was seen a few times. This rearrangement joins TRBV5-4 to TRBJ2-2; D is ambiguous. Germline CDR1 and CDR2: SGHNT and YYREEE (reference sequence). The V end lost 4 bases, the J end lost 2 bases, and 15 bases lay between the germline ends. This CDR3 contains 16 residues. The CDR3 spells CASSQYETTNTGELFF. The CDR3 bases are TGTGCCAGCAGCCAATATGAGACAACAAACACCGGGGAGCTGTTTTTT.

This clonotype was counted many times. The chain is built from TRBV28 and TRBJ1-2, with D tentatively TRBD1 (5 bases). Deletions cut 8 bases from V and 0 bases from J, with 19 bases between. CDR1 MDHEN and CDR2 SYDVKM come from the germline V gene. CDR3 length equals 16 residues. The CDR3 DNA reads as TGTGCCAGCTTCGGGTCCGGGACGGACGCTAACTATGGCTACACCTTC. Translating it yields CASFGSGTDANYGYTF.

This clonotype has at least ten counts. The V gene is TRBV27, the J gene TRBJ2-3; D is undetermined. The CDR3 loop spans 13 amino acids. The V gene lost 6 bases and the J gene lost 4 bases, with 11 bases spanning the gap. Germline lookup yields CDR1 MNHEY and CDR2 SMNVEV (reference sequence). The CDR3 nucleotides read TGTGCCAGCAGGCGAAGTGACGCAGATACGCAGTATTTT. This codes for CASRRSDADTQYF.

In this sample, this clonotype turned up a few times. The J gene is TRBJ2-2, the V gene TRBV7-2, with 7 bases matching TRBD2. The CDR3 loop spans 15 amino acids. V was clipped by 1 base and J by 7 bases; unmatched bases: 6. The germline CDR1 and CDR2 sequences are SGHTA and FQGNSA. The CDR3 region has the DNA TGTGCCAGCAGCTTAGGCGGGGGAACATACGGGGAGCTGTTTTTT. As protein: CASSLGGGTYGELFF.

This clonotype appeared many times. The rearrangement uses TRBV12-3 or TRBV12-4 and TRBJ2-3, with a possible D match to TRBD1 (5 bases). This CDR3 contains 13 residues. The V gene lost 6 bases and the J gene lost 2 bases, with 9 bases spanning the gap. The DNA of the CDR3 is TGTGCCAGCAGACCGACAGCCACAGATACGCAGTATTTT. Its protein is CASRPTATDTQYF.

On this clonotype: Possible read error: a much larger clone is one base away. The genes are TRBV7-8 and TRBJ1-5; D gene uncertain. In germline, CDR1 is SGHVS, CDR2 FQNEAQ. This CDR3 spans 16 amino acids. The CDR3 nucleotides are TGTGCCAGCAGCTTAGAGTTAGGGTTCCGCAATAAGCCCCAGCATTTT. The encoded protein is CASSLELGFRNKPQHF.

This clonotype was detected ten times or more. The chain has TRBV6-6 and TRBJ1-2; D gene ambiguous. The length of the CDR3 is 15 residues. CDR1 is MNHNY and CDR2 is SVGAGI in the germline V gene (reference sequence). Trimming left V 0 bases short and J 0 bases short, with 8 bases between. CDR3 coding DNA: TGTGCCAGCAGTTACTCGGCAGCCACTAACTATGGCTACACCTTC. Amino acid sequence: CASSYSAATNYGYTF.

This clonotype was counted at least ten times. The chain employs TRBV6-1 and TRBJ2-5; TRBD1 agrees at 7 bases. The germline CDR1 and CDR2 sequences are MNHNS and SASEGT. The J segment lost 4 bases and the V segment lost 3 bases, leaving 11 bases of the junction unmatched. CDR3 length equals 16 residues. The CDR3 region has the DNA TGTGCCAGCAGTGACTCAACAGGGGCGATTTTAGAGACCCAGTACTTC. Protein: CASSDSTGAILETQYF.

The chain uses TRBV2 and TRBJ2-2; D ambiguous. The CDR3 has 12 amino acids. Trimming pared 8 bases from V and 3 bases from J, leaving 7 bases between. The V gene's germline CDR1 is SNHLY and CDR2 FYNNEI. DNA of the CDR3: TGTGCCAGCGGTGGGGACACCGGGGAGCTGTTTTTT. This translates into CASGGDTGELFF.

This clonotype was seen at least ten times. CDR3 nucleotide sequence: TGTGCCAGCAGTCCCCGGACGGCGTATGGCTACACCTTC. Its protein product is CASSPRTAYGYTF. The rearrangement uses TRBV6-1 and TRBJ1-2; no definite D call. The V end lost 5 bases, the J end lost 5 bases, and 12 bases lay between the germline ends. Germline-derived CDR1 and CDR2 are MNHNS and SASEGT. The CDR3 has 13 amino acids.

A note on this clonotype: A much larger clone sits a single nucleotide away, making a read error possible. The CDR3 does not close with the conserved phenylalanine or tryptophan, likely indicating a read error. This chain uses TRBV7-2 with TRBJ1-1, with D perhaps TRBD1 (6 bases). The CDR3 is made up of 13 amino acids. CDR1 and CDR2 from the germline V gene are SGHTA and FQGNSA. V lost 5 bases and J 3 bases, leaving 10 bases between the germline ends. Here the CDR3 reads CASSQDRDTEAFL. DNA for the CDR3: TGTGCCAGCAGCCAGGACAGAGACACTGAAGCTTTCCTT.

This clonotype has a handful of counts. DNA of the CDR3: TGTGCCAGCAGTCTGGGACAGGTGCTCAAAAACATTCAGTACTTC. Amino acids: CASSLGQVLKNIQYF. V usage is TRBV2 and J usage is TRBJ2-4; 8 nucleotides align to TRBD1. The CDR3 has 15 residues. Germline CDR1 is SNHLY and CDR2 is FYNNEI. Unmatched junction bases numbered 6, after V lost 5 bases and J lost 3 bases.

This clonotype occurred a few times. The genes are TRBV19 and TRBJ1-1; D is undetermined. The CDR3 covers 16 residues. V was cut by 6 bases and J by 1 base, with 18 bases left in between. In germline, CDR1 is LNHDA, CDR2 SQIVND (reference sequence). This CDR3 is CASSPPDYGENTEAFF. Here the CDR3 DNA reads TGTGCCAGTAGCCCCCCCGATTACGGAGAGAACACTGAAGCTTTCTTT.

This clonotype was observed once. This may be a read error: a much more frequent sequence differs by one nucleotide. The rearrangement links TRBV7-2 to TRBJ1-3, with D tentatively TRBD1 (5 bases). Germline CDR1 SGHTA, CDR2 FQGNSA. This CDR3 contains 16 residues. This CDR3 reads CASSLVTASSENTIYF. The DNA of the CDR3 is TGTGCCAGCAGCTTAGTGACAGCCTCCTCTGAAAACACCATATATTTT.

CDR3 in amino acids: CASQQGPQETQYF. CDR3 DNA: TGTGCCAGCCAACAGGGGCCTCAAGAGACCCAGTACTTC. J is TRBJ2-5 and V is TRBV19, with TRBD1 matching over 7 bases. The CDR3 spans 13 residues. V was clipped by 9 bases and J by 2 bases; unmatched bases: 6. Germline CDR1 reads LNHDA; CDR2 reads SQIVND (reference sequence).

This clonotype was counted at least ten times. The genes are TRBV6-1 and TRBJ2-1, with 9 bases that match TRBD2. There are 16 residues in the CDR3. CDR1 is MNHNS and CDR2 is SASEGT in the germline V gene. V trimming: 2 bases; J trimming: 4 bases; junction bases outside the gene matches: 6. The CDR3: CASSERIAGAYNEQFF. DNA for the CDR3: TGTGCCAGCAGTGAACGAATAGCGGGGGCTTACAATGAGCAGTTCTTC.

Of note for this clonotype: A much larger clone lies a single base off, so this may be a read error. The rearrangement joins TRBV20-1 to TRBJ1-1, with D tentatively TRBD1 (5 bases). CDR3 length equals 11 residues. Per germline, CDR1 DFQATT and CDR2 SNEGSKA (reference sequence). V lost 7 bases, J lost 9 bases, and 15 bases lay in between. The CDR3 loop reads CSDVQSGKAFF. DNA for the CDR3: TGCAGTGATGTACAGTCAGGGAAAGCTTTCTTT.

Points on this clonotype: Just one base apart from a much larger clone, this may be a read error. The genes are TRBV28 and TRBJ1-4, with no clear D. The CDR3 is made up of 15 amino acids. Germline V CDR1 and CDR2: MDHEN, SYDVKM. Written as DNA, the CDR3 is TGTGCCAGCAGTTTATCACCCTCAACTTATGAAAAACTGTTTTTT. It yields the protein CASSLSPSTYEKLFF.